A single sample gave rise to the 6 T cell receptor beta chains below, sequenced in a study of CD8+ T cells in alopecia areata. cDNA reverse transcribed from extracted RNA served as the sequencing template. Clones were read by immunoSEQ multiplex PCR, and TCRdb kept only the in-frame ones, dropping some. The sample yields more than 200,000 clones, roughly 69% seen once. Sample: CD4+ T cells sorted from blood, taken at week 0. Receptors were obtained from a human donor with alopecia areata.

This clone has just one count. The chain carries TRBV7-9 and TRBJ2-7; D is possibly TRBD2 (6 bases). This CDR3 has 14 amino acids. Germline V gives CDR1 SEHNR, CDR2 FQNEAQ (reference sequence). Trimming removed 6 bases at V and 3 bases at J, with 15 bases between. The CDR3 here is CASRIPGAGYEQYF. The CDR3 coding sequence is TGTGCCAGCAGGATCCCGGGAGCAGGCTACGAGCAGTACTTC.

The chain recombines TRBV27 with TRBJ2-7; 12 positions agree with TRBD2. This CDR3 is 15 amino acids long. CDR1 is MNHEY and CDR2 is SMNVEV in the germline V gene (reference sequence). The junction had 6 bases not matched to a gene; V was cut back by 5 bases and J by 4 bases. In nucleotides, the CDR3 is TGTGCCAGCAGTATCCTAGCGGGGGGGCGGTACGAGCAGTACTTC. Translated, it gives CASSILAGGRYEQYF.

The chain employs TRBV29-1 and TRBJ1-2; 9 bases align to TRBD1. The junction had 10 bases not matched to a gene; V was cut back by 6 bases and J by 8 bases. Germline V gene lookup returns CDR1 SQVTM and CDR2 ANQGSEA. CDR3 length: 13 residues. The CDR3 nucleotides read TGCAGCGTCATAAACAGGGGGCTGGGCGGCTACACCTTC. Translation gives CSVINRGLGGYTF.

The chain uses TRBV2 and TRBJ1-5; 12 bases agree with TRBD1. The J segment lost 6 bases and the V segment lost 7 bases, leaving 7 bases of the junction unmatched. The germline gives CDR1 SNHLY, CDR2 FYNNEI. The CDR3 loop spans 15 amino acids. CDR3 residues: CASTAGTGGFQPQHF. For the CDR3, the DNA is TGTGCCAGCACCGCCGGGACAGGGGGCTTTCAGCCCCAGCATTTT.

Points on this clone: Other DNA sequences in this specimen translate into the identical CDR3. The chain links TRBV29-1 to TRBJ2-3, with TRBD1 as a possible D gene (5 bases). V lost 3 bases to trimming and J lost 1 base, with 11 bases between them. CDR1 and CDR2 from the germline V gene are SQVTM and ANQGSEA. The CDR3 totals 14 residues. The CDR3 region is CSVDAGLGTDTQYF. CDR3 coding DNA: TGCAGCGTTGATGCAGGGCTGGGCACAGATACGCAGTATTTT.

The chain uses TRBV9 and TRBJ1-2, with TRBD1 as a possible D gene (5 bases). The V gene's germline CDR1 is SGDLS and CDR2 YYNGEE. The V and J ends lost 6 bases and 5 bases respectively, with 8 bases between them. The CDR3 has 11 residues. The chain's CDR3 is CASKRGYGYTF. The DNA for the CDR3 is TGTGCCAGCAAGAGGGGATATGGCTACACCTTC.